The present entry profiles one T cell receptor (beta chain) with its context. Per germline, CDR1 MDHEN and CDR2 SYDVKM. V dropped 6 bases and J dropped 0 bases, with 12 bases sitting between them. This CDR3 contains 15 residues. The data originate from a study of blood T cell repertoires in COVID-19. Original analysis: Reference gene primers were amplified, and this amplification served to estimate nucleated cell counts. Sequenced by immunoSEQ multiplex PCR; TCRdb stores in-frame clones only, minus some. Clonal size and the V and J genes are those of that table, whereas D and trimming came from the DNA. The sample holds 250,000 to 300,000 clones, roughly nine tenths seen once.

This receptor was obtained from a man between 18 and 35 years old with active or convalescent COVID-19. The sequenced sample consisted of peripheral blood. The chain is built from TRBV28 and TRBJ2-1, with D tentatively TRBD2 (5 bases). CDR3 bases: TGTGCCAGCAGCGCGAGAGGGAGCTCCTACAATGAGCAGTTCTTC. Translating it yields CASSARGSSYNEQFF.